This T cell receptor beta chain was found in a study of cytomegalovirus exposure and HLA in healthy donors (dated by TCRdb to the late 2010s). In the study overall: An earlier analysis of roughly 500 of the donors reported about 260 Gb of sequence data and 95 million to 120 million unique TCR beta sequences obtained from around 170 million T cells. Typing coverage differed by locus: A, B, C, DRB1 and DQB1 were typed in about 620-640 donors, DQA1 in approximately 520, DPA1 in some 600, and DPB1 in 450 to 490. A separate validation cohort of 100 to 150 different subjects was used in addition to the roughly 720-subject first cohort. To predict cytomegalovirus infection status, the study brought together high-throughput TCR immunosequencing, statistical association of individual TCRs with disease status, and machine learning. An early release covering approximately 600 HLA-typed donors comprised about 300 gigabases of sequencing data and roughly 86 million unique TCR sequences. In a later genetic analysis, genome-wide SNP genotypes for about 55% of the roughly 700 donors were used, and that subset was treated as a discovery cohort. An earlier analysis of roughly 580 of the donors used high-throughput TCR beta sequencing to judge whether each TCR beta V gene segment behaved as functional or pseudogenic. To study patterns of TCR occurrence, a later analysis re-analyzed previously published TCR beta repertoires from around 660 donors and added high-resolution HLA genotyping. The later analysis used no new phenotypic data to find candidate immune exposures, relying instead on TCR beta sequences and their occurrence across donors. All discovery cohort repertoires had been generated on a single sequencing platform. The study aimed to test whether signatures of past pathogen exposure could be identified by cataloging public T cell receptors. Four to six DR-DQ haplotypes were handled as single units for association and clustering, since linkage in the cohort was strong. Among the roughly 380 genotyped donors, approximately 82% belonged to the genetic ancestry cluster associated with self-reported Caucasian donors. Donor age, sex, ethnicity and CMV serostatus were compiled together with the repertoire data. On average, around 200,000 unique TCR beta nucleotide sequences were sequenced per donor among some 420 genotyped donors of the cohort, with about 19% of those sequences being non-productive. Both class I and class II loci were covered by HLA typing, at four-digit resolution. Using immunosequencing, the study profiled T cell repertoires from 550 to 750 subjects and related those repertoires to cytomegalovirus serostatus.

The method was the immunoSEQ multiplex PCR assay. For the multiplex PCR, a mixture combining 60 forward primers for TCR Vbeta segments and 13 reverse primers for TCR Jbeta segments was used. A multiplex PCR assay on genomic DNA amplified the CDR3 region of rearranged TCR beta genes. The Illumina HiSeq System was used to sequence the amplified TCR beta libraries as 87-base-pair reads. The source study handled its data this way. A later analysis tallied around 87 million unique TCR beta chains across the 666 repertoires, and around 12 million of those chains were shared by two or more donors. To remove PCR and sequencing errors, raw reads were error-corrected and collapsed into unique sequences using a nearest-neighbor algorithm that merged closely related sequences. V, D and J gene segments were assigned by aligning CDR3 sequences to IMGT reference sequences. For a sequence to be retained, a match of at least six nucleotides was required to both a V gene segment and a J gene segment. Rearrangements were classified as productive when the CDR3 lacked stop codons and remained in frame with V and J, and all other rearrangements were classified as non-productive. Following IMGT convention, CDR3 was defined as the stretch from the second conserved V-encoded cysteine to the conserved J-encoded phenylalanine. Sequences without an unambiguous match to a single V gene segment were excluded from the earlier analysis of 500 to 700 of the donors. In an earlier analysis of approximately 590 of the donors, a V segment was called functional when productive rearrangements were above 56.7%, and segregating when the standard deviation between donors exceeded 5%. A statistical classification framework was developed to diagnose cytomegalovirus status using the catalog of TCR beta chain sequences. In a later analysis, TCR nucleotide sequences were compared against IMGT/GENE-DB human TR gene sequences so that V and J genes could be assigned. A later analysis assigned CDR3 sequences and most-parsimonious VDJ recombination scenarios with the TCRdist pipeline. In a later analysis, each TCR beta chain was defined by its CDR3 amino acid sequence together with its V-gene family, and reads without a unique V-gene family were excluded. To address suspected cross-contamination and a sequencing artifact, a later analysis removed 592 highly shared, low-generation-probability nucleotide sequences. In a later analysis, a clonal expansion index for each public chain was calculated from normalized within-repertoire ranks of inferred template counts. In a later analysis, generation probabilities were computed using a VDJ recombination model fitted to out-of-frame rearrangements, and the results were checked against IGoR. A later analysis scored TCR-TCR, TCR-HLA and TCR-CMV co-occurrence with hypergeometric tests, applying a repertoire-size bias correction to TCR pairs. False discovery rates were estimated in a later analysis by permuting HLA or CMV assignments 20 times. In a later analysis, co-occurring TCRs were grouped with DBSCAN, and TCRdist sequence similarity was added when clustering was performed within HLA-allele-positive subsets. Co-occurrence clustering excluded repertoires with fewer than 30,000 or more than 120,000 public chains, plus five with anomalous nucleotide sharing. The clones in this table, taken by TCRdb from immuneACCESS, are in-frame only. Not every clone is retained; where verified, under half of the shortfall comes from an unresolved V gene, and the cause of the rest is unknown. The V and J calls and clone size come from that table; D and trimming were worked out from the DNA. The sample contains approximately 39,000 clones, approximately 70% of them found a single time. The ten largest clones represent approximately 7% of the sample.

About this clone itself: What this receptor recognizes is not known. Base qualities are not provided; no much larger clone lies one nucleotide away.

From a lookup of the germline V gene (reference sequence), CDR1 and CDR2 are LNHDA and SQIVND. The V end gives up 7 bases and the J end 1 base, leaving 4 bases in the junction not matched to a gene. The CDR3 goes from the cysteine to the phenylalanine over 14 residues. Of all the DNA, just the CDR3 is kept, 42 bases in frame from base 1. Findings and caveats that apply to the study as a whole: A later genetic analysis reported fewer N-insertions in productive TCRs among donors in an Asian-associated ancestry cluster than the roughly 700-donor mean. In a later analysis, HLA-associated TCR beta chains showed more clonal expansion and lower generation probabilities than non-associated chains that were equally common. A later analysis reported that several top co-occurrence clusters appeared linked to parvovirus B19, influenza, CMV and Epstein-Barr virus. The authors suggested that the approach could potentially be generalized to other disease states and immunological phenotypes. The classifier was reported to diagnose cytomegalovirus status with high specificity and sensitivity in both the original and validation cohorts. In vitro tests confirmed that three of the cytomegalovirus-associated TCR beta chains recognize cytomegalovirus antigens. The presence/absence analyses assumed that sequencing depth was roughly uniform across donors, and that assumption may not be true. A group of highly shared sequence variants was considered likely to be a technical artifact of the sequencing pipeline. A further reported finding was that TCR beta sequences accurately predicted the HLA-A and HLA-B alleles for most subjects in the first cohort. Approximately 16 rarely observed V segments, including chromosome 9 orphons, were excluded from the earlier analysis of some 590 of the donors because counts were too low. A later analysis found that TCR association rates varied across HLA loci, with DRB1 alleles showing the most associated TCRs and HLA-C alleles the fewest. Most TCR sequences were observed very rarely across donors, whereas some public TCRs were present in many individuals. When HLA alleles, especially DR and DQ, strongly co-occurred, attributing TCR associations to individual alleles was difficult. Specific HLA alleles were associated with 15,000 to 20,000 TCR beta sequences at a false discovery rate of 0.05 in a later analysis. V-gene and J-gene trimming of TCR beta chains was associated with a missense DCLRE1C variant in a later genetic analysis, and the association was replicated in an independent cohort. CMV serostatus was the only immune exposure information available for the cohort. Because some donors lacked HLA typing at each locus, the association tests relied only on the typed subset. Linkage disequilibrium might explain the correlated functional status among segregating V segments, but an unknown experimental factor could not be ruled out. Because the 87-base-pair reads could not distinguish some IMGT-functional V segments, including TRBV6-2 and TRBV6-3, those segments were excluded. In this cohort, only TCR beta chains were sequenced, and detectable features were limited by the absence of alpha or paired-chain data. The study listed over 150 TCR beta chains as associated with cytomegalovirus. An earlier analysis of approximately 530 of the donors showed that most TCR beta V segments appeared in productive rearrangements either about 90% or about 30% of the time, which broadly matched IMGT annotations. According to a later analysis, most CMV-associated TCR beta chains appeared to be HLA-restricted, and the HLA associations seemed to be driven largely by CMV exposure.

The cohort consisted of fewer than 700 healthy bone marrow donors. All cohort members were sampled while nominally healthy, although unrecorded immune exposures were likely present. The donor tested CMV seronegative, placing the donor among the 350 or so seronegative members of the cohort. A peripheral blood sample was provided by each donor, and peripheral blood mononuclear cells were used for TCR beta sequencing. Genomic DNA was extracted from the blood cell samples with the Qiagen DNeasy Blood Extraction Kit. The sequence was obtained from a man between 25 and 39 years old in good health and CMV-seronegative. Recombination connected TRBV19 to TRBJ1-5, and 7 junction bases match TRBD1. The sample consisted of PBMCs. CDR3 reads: CASTTGISNQPQHF. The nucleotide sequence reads TGTGCCAGTACGACAGGGATAAGCAATCAGCCCCAGCATTTT.